One T cell receptor (beta chain) is described in this entry. Antigen: not known. Healthy bone marrow donors formed the donor group. This sample is part of a study of cytomegalovirus exposure and HLA in healthy donors. Researchers ran the PCR with 60 Vbeta and 13 Jbeta primers. Here immunoSEQ multiplex PCR was the method, and the copy in TCRdb shows in-frame clones only, minus some. The sample consists of around 91,000 clones, 78% of them appearing once. V lost 4 bases to trimming and J lost 0 bases, with 10 bases between them. Germline lookup yields CDR1 LNHDA and CDR2 SQIVND (reference sequence). The CDR3 consists of 15 residues. Findings of the study overall: In a later analysis, a genetic analysis reported fewer productive-TCR N-insertions in an Asian-associated ancestry cluster than the cohort average. Only CMV serostatus was available as immune exposure information. The productive fraction for most TCR beta V segments was about 87% or about 30% in an earlier analysis.

The clonotype comes from a male donor in good health and CMV-seropositive. The V call is TRBV19, the J call TRBJ1-5; maybe TRBD1 (6 bases). Sequencing used PBMCs. The CDR3 nucleotides are TGTGCCAGTAGTACCAGGACAGCTAGCAATCAGCCCCAGCATTTT. This gives the protein CASSTRTASNQPQHF.